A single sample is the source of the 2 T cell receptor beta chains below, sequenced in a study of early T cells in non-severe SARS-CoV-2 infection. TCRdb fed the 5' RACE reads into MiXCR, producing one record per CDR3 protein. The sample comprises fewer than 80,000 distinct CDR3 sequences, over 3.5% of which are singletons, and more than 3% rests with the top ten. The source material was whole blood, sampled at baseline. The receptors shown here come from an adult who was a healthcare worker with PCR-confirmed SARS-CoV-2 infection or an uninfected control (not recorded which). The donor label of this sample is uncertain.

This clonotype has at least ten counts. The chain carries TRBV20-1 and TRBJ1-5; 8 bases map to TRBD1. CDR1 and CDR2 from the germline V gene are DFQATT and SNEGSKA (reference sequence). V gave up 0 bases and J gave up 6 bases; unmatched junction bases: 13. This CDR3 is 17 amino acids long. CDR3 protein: CSARDLGQGGEIQPQHF. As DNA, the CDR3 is TGCAGTGCTAGAGACTTAGGACAGGGAGGTGAAATTCAGCCCCAGCATTTT.

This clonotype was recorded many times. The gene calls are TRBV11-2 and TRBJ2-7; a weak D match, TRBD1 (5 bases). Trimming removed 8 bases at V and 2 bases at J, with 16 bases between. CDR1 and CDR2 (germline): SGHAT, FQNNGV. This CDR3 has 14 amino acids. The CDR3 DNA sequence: TGTGCCAGCGTCCCTAGTAGGGGTCCCTACGAGCAGTACTTC. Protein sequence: CASVPSRGPYEQYF. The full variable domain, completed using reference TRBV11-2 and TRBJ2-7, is EAGVAQSPRYKIIEKRQSVAFWCNPISGHATLYWYQQILGQGPKLLIQFQNNGVVDDSQLPKDRFSAERLKGVDSTLKIQPAKLEDSAVYLCASVPSRGPYEQYFGPGTRLTVT.